The clone carrying this TCR beta chain was counted between two and nine times. Its antigen is not identified. This record comes from a study of blood T cells in healthy people across ages. Through a sample-barcoded 5' primer and a J-beta primer mix, a second PCR was run for 7 to 11 cycles. No fewer than 2.5 million CDR3-containing paired-end reads came from each sample. TCRdb recomputed calls from the 5' RACE reads with MiXCR, one row per CDR3 protein. The table has roughly 1.9 million distinct CDR3 sequences, about two fifths seen once. There are 16 residues in the CDR3. The germline CDR1 and CDR2 sequences are PRHDT and FYEKMQ (reference sequence). The V end was cut by 3 bases, the J end by 0 bases, with 12 bases between. General study points: The fall in TCR beta diversity per million T cells was roughly linear with age.

The sample taken for sequencing was blood. The rearrangement joins TRBV13 to TRBJ2-4; perhaps D is TRBD1 or TRBD2 (5 bases each). The origin of this receptor is a human donor in good health. DNA for the CDR3: TGTGCCAGCAGCTTCGGGGACGAAATAGCCAAAAACATTCAGTACTTC. Translating it yields CASSFGDEIAKNIQYF. Full variable domain (missing parts from reference TRBV13 and TRBJ2-4): AAGVIQSPRHLIKEKRETATLKCYPIPRHDTVYWYQQGPGQDPQFLISFYEKMQSDKGSIPDRFSAQQFSDYHSELNMSSLELGDSALYFCASSFGDEIAKNIQYFGAGTRLSVL.